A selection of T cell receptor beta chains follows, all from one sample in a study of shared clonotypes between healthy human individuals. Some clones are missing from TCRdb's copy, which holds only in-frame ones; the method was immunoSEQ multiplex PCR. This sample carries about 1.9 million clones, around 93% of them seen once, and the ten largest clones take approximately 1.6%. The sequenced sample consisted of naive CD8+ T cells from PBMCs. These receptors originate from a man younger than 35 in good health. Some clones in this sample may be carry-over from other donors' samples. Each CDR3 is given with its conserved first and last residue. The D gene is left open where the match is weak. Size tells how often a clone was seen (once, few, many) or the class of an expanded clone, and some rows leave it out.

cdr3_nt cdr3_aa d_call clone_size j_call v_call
TGTGCCAGCAGCTTCCTGGGCGGAGCGCTAGCCAAAAACATTCAGTACTTC CASSFLGGALAKNIQYF . . TRBJ2-4 TRBV7-8
TGTGCCAGCAGCTTAGTAGGGTCCCGGGGGCCGGATGAAAAACTGTTTTTT CASSLVGSRGPDEKLFF . . TRBJ1-4 TRBV7-9
TGTGCCAGCAGCCCTCAGACGGGTGGGGGCCTCGAGCAGTACTTC CASSPQTGGGLEQYF . . TRBJ2-7 TRBV11-2
TGTGCCAGCAGTCTGGGACAGAGGGGATATGGCTACACCTTC CASSLGQRGYGYTF TRBD1 . TRBJ1-2 TRBV6-5
TGTGCCAGCAGCTTAGGTCCTAGCGGTGACTACGAGCAGTACTTC CASSLGPSGDYEQYF TRBD2 . TRBJ2-7 TRBV7-3
TGTGCCAGTAGTTCCTTTAACTATGGCTACACCTTC CASSSFNYGYTF . few TRBJ1-2 TRBV19
TGTGCCAGCAAGCCCCTCCCTGCTTATGGCTACACCTTC CASKPLPAYGYTF . . TRBJ1-2 TRBV27
TGTGCCAGCAGTTACTCGGTGGCAGCGGAAGCTTTCTTT CASSYSVAAEAFF . . TRBJ1-1 TRBV6-5
TGTGCCAGCAGTTCTGGGATCGGGACTGAAGCTTTCTTT CASSSGIGTEAFF . . TRBJ1-1 TRBV25-1
TGCAGCGTCCGGCACGGGGGGAGTTCCTACGAGCAGTACTTC CSVRHGGSSYEQYF TRBD2 . TRBJ2-7 TRBV29-1
TGCGCCAGCAGCCCGGGTTTGTACGAGCAGTACTTC CASSPGLYEQYF . . TRBJ2-7 TRBV4-1
TGTGCCTCAGTGGGGGAGCCCCCGGGGGACACTGAAGCTTTCTTT CASVGEPPGDTEAFF . . TRBJ1-1 TRBV28
TGTGCCAGCAGGGAGGTCTCTGGAAACACCATATATTTT CASREVSGNTIYF . . TRBJ1-3 TRBV27
TGTGCCAGCAGCTTGGCGGGGGTTAATGAAAAACTGTTTTTT CASSLAGVNEKLFF . . TRBJ1-4 TRBV5-6
TGTGCCAGCAGTTTATCGTGGGGGTCTGAAGCTTTCTTT CASSLSWGSEAFF . . TRBJ1-1 TRBV27
TGTGCCAGCAGCGTAGATGATTACGAGCAGTACTTC CASSVDDYEQYF . . TRBJ2-7 TRBV9
TGTGCCAGCAGTGACTTGGACCTAGGGAGTGAGCAGTTCTTC CASSDLDLGSEQFF . once TRBJ2-1 TRBV6-1
TGTGCCAGCAGCCATACCGGGAAGCAAGAGACCCAGTACTTC CASSHTGKQETQYF . . TRBJ2-5 TRBV5-4
TGTGCCAGCAGAATAGGGGGCGGAGAGACTGAAGCTTTCTTT CASRIGGGETEAFF TRBD1 . TRBJ1-1 TRBV2
TGTGCCAGCAGCTTAGCTTTGGCGTCCCAAGAGACCCAGTACTTC CASSLALASQETQYF . . TRBJ2-5 TRBV11-2
TGTGCCAGCAGCGTAGCCCCCGGATTGAACACTGAAGCTTTCTTT CASSVAPGLNTEAFF . . TRBJ1-1 TRBV9
TGTGCCAGTAGTCCAAGACAGGGGGGCTACTACGAGCAGTACTTC CASSPRQGGYYEQYF TRBD1 . TRBJ2-7 TRBV19